The clone carrying this TCR beta chain was picked up one time. The antigen remains unidentified. Blood RNA originated from unsorted whole blood, with germline DNA additionally extracted. Patients in the cohort were treatment-naive and living with chronic HBV infection. The record originates from a study of tumor-infiltrating lymphocytes in primary liver carcinoma. On the study more broadly: Ages ranged from 30 to 69, with HCC or mixed HCC-cholangiocarcinoma.

The template, about 510 ng total RNA, yielded TCR beta cDNA made with a constant-region primer. Libraries for TCR beta were built through three nested multiplex PCR rounds, which together made up a slightly modified ARM-PCR procedure. TCRdb re-called the multiplex PCR reads with MiXCR, one entry per CDR3 protein. The sample lists 250,000 to 350,000 distinct CDR3 sequences, around 50% occurring once. Overall study results and limits: Comparison of CD4+ and CD8+ repertoires was precluded by bulk unsorted samples.

This clonotype was obtained from a woman under 40 with primary liver carcinoma and hepatitis B virus infection. Sequences were obtained from peripheral blood.

The CDR3 loop reads CASATTGRYEQYF. The CDR3 DNA reads TGCGCCAGCGCGACTACCGGGAGGTACGAGCAGTACTTC. V gene TRBV10-2 combines with J gene TRBJ2-7; TRBD2 matches 7 bases. Per the germline V gene, CDR1 is WSHSY and CDR2 is SAAADI. J lost 4 bases, V lost 8 bases, and 8 bases had no gene match. The CDR3 totals 13 residues.